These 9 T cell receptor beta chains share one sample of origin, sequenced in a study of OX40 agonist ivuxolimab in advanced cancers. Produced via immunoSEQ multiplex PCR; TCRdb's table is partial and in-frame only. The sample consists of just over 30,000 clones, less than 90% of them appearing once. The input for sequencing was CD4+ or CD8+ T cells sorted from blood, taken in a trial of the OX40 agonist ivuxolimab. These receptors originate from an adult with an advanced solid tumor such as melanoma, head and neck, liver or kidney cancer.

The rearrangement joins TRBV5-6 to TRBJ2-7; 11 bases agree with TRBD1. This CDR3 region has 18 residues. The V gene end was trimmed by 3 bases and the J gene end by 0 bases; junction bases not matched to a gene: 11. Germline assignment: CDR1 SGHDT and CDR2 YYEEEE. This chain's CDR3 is CASSSADRGLPLSYEQYF. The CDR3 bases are TGTGCCAGCAGCTCAGCGGACAGGGGGCTTCCTCTCTCCTACGAGCAGTACTTC.

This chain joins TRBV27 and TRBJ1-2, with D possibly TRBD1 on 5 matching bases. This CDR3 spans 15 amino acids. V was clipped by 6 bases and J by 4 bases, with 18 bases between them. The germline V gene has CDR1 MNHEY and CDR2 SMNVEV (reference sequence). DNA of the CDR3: TGTGCCAGCAGGTACTCCGGGGGAAGAGGCTATGGCTACACCTTC. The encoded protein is CASRYSGGRGYGYTF.

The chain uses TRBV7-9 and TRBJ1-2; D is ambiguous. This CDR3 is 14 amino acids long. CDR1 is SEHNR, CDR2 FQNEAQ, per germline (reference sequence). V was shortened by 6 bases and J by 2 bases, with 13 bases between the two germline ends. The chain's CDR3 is CASSLGLGNYGYTF. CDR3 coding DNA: TGTGCCAGCAGTCTTGGTCTAGGGAACTATGGCTACACCTTC.

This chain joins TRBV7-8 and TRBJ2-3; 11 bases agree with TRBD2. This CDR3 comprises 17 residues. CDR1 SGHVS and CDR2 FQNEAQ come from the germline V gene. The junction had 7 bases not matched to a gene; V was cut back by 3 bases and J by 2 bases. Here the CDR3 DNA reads TGTGCCAGCAGCTTTCCAAGACTAGCGGGGAACACAGATACGCAGTATTTT. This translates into CASSFPRLAGNTDTQYF.

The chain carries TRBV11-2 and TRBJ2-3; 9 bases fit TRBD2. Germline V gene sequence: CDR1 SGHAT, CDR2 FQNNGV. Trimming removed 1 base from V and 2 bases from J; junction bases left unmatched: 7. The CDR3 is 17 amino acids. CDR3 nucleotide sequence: TGTGCCAGCAGCTTAGCCGCTAGCGGGACCTCCACAGATACGCAGTATTTT. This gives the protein CASSLAASGTSTDTQYF. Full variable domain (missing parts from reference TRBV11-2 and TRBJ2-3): EAGVAQSPRYKIIEKRQSVAFWCNPISGHATLYWYQQILGQGPKLLIQFQNNGVVDDSQLPKDRFSAERLKGVDSTLKIQPAKLEDSAVYLCASSLAASGTSTDTQYFGPGTRLTVL.

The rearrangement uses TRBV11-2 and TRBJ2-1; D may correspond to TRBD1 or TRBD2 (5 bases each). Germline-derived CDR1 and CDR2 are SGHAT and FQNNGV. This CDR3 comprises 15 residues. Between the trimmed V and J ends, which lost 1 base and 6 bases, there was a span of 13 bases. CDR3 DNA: TGTGCCAGCAGCTTAGTCAGCACTGGGGGCAATGAGCAGTTCTTC. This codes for CASSLVSTGGNEQFF.

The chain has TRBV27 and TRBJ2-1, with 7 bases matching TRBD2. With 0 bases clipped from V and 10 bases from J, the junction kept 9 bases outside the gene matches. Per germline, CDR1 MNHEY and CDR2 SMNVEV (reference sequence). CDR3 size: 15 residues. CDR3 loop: CASSLSRRAGGEQFF. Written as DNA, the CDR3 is TGTGCCAGCAGTTTATCCCGGAGGGCCGGGGGGGAGCAGTTCTTC.

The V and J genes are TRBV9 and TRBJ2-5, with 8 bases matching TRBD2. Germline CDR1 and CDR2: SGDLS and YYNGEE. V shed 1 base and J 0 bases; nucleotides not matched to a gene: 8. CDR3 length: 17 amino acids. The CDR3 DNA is TGTGCCAGCAGCGTAAACGTCGAGCGGGGGTACCAAGAGACCCAGTACTTC. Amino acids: CASSVNVERGYQETQYF.

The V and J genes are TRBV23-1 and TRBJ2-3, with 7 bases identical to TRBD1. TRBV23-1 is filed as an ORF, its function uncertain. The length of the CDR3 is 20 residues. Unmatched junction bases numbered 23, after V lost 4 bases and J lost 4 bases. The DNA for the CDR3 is TGCGCCAGCAGTCCCCCGGGACAGTTCTTGGATAGTACAATCGCAGATACGCAGTATTTT. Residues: CASSPPGQFLDSTIADTQYF.